One T cell receptor (beta chain) is described in this entry. The target of this receptor is not known. No much larger clone is present one base from it, and per-base qualities are unavailable. This specimen comes from a study of cytomegalovirus exposure and HLA in healthy donors (TCRdb year 2017). At the level of the whole study: According to an earlier analysis of 587 of the donors, 150 million to 200 million T cells yielded roughly 100 million unique TCR beta sequences and 250 to 350 Gb of sequence data. A later genetic analysis took genome-wide SNP genotypes for about three fifths of the roughly 670 donors and used that subset as a discovery cohort. Roughly 5 DR-DQ haplotypes were treated as single units for association and clustering because of strong linkage in the cohort. An earlier analysis of 587 of the donors used high-throughput TCR beta sequencing to judge whether each TCR beta V gene segment behaved as functional or pseudogenic. Among 300 to 450 genotyped donors of the cohort, an average of approximately 230,000 unique TCR beta nucleotide sequences were sequenced per donor, roughly a sixth of them non-productive. The study combined high-throughput TCR immunosequencing, statistical association of individual TCRs with disease status, and machine learning to predict cytomegalovirus infection status. Alongside the repertoire data, information on donor age, sex, ethnicity and CMV serostatus was compiled. The study was designed to test whether signatures of past pathogen exposure could be identified by cataloging public T cell receptors. The study used immunosequencing to profile the T cell repertoires of 600 to 850 subjects and linked those repertoires to cytomegalovirus serostatus. Among the approximately 430 genotyped donors, around 81% belonged to the genetic ancestry cluster associated with self-reported Caucasian donors. In the later analysis, no new phenotypic data were used to find candidate immune exposures; instead, reliance was placed on TCR beta sequences and their occurrence across donors. All discovery cohort repertoires had been generated using a single sequencing platform. An early release that covered fewer than 750 HLA-typed donors contained 250 to 350 gigabases of sequencing data and tens of millions of unique TCR sequences. Both class I and class II loci were covered by HLA typing, at four-digit resolution. Besides the first cohort of hundreds of subjects, a separate validation cohort made up of roughly 120 different subjects was used. The number of typed donors differed by locus: about 620-630 for A, B, C, DRB1 and DQB1; 522 for DQA1; 600 to 610 for DPA1; and some 430 for DPB1. A later analysis re-examined previously published TCR beta repertoires from 600 to 700 donors and added high-resolution HLA genotyping to investigate patterns of TCR occurrence. What the study reported, not specific to this receptor: A later analysis associated 15,000 to 20,000 TCR beta sequences with specific HLA alleles at a false discovery rate of 0.05. Most TCR sequences were seen in very few donors, while some public TCRs were found in many individuals. Some IMGT-functional V segments, including TRBV6-2 and TRBV6-3, could not be told apart with the 87-base-pair reads, so those segments were excluded. According to a later analysis, most CMV-associated TCR beta chains appeared to be HLA-restricted, and the HLA associations seemed to be driven largely by CMV exposure. A cluster of highly shared sequence variants was judged likely to be a technical artifact of the sequencing pipeline. According to a later genetic analysis, donors in an Asian-associated ancestry cluster had fewer N-insertions in productive TCRs than the approximately 630-donor mean. Because HLA typing was unavailable for some donors at each locus, only the typed subset was used in association tests. In a later genetic analysis, a missense DCLRE1C variant was associated with V-gene and J-gene trimming of TCR beta chains, and the association was replicated in an independent cohort. A later analysis reported that several top co-occurrence clusters appeared linked to parvovirus B19, influenza, CMV and Epstein-Barr virus. In an earlier analysis of some 500 of the donors, most TCR beta V segments were observed in productive rearrangements about 87% or about 30% of the time, broadly matching IMGT annotations. Assigning TCR associations to individual alleles was difficult when HLA alleles, especially DR and DQ, strongly co-occurred. In a later analysis, TCR association rates were found to vary across HLA loci, with the most associated TCRs seen for DRB1 alleles and the fewest for HLA-C alleles. A later analysis found that HLA-associated TCR beta chains were more clonally expanded and had lower generation probabilities than equally common non-associated chains. The classifier was reported to diagnose cytomegalovirus status with high specificity and sensitivity in both the original cohort and the validation cohort. In this cohort, only TCR beta chains were sequenced, and detectable features were limited by the absence of alpha or paired-chain data. A total of roughly 160 TCR beta chains were listed by the study as associated with cytomegalovirus. Around 16 rarely observed V segments, including chromosome 9 orphons, were excluded from the earlier analysis of about 610 of the donors because counts were too low. CMV serostatus was the only immune exposure information available for the cohort. The authors suggested that the approach could potentially be generalized to other disease states and immunological phenotypes. The presence/absence analyses assumed that sequencing depth was roughly uniform across donors, and that assumption may not be true. In vitro tests confirmed that three of the cytomegalovirus-associated TCR beta chains recognize cytomegalovirus antigens. Correlated functional status among segregating V segments might reflect linkage disequilibrium, but an unknown experimental factor could not be ruled out. A further reported finding was that TCR beta sequences accurately predicted the HLA-A and HLA-B alleles for most subjects in the first cohort.

In total, roughly 670 healthy bone marrow donors made up the cohort. All cohort members were sampled while nominally healthy, although unrecorded immune exposures were likely present. The donor tested CMV seropositive and was one of the 289 seropositive cohort members. A peripheral blood sample was provided by each donor, and peripheral blood mononuclear cells were used for TCR beta sequencing. Genomic DNA was extracted from the blood cell samples with the Qiagen DNeasy Blood Extraction Kit. Ends trimmed: V by 5 bases, J by 2 bases; bases unmatched to a gene: 8. The CDR3 spans 15 residues, from the cysteine through the phenylalanine. The CDR3 DNA has 45 bases and is translated from base 1. Via the germline V gene, CDR1 is SGHVS and CDR2 FNYEAQ. Library preparation employed the immunoSEQ multiplex PCR assay. A mixture of 60 forward primers for TCR Vbeta segments and 13 reverse primers for TCR Jbeta segments was used in the multiplex PCR. A multiplex PCR assay on genomic DNA amplified the CDR3 region of rearranged TCR beta genes. Amplified TCR beta libraries were sequenced as 87-base-pair reads on the Illumina HiSeq System. On the study's bioinformatics: Across the 500 to 750 repertoires, a later analysis counted roughly 84 million unique TCR beta chains, around 11 million of which were shared by at least two donors. Raw reads were error-corrected and collapsed into unique sequences with a nearest-neighbor algorithm that merged closely related sequences to remove PCR and sequencing errors. V, D and J gene segments were assigned by aligning CDR3 sequences to IMGT reference sequences. For a sequence to be retained, a match of at least six nucleotides to both a V gene segment and a J gene segment was required. Rearrangements were called productive when the CDR3 lacked stop codons and stayed in frame with V and J; all others were non-productive. Following IMGT convention, CDR3 was defined as the stretch from the second conserved V-encoded cysteine to the conserved J-encoded phenylalanine. In an earlier analysis of 550 to 650 of the donors, sequences lacking an unambiguous match to a single V gene segment were excluded. An earlier analysis of 500 to 700 of the donors classified V segments as functional when productive rearrangements were above 56.7% and as segregating when the standard deviation between donors was above 5%. A statistical classification framework was built to diagnose cytomegalovirus status from the catalog of TCR beta chain sequences. A later analysis assigned V and J genes by comparing TCR nucleotide sequences with IMGT/GENE-DB human TR gene sequences. The TCRdist pipeline was used in a later analysis to assign CDR3 sequences and most-parsimonious VDJ recombination scenarios. In a later analysis, each TCR beta chain was defined by its CDR3 amino acid sequence together with its V-gene family, and reads lacking a unique V-gene family were excluded. To address suspected cross-contamination and a sequencing artifact, a later analysis removed roughly 580 highly shared, low-generation-probability nucleotide sequences. In a later analysis, a clonal expansion index for each public chain was calculated from normalized within-repertoire ranks of inferred template counts. In a later analysis, generation probabilities were computed with a VDJ recombination model fitted to out-of-frame rearrangements, and the resulting probabilities were checked against IGoR. In a later analysis, hypergeometric tests were used to score TCR-TCR, TCR-HLA and TCR-CMV co-occurrence, with a repertoire-size bias correction applied to TCR pairs. In a later analysis, false discovery rates were estimated by permuting HLA or CMV assignments 20 times. A later analysis grouped co-occurring TCRs with DBSCAN, adding TCRdist sequence similarity when clustering within HLA-allele-positive subsets. Co-occurrence clustering excluded repertoires with fewer than 30,000 or more than 120,000 public chains, plus five with anomalous nucleotide sharing. TCRdb limited this immuneACCESS table to in-frame rearrangements with V and J called. A share of clones is missing; checked studies link under half to unresolved V genes, and the rest is unexplained. The DNA was the basis for D and trimming; V, J and clone size are from that table. The sample table records around 200,000 clones; around three quarters of these occur just once. Nearly 4.5% of the sample is in the top ten clones.

This TCR derives from a woman aged 25-40 years in good health and CMV-seropositive. Sequencing used PBMCs. The receptor chain draws on TRBV7-6 and TRBJ2-5, with 7 junctional bases fitting TRBD2. The CDR3 sequence is CASSRGLDPQETQYF. In nucleotide form, the sequence is TGTGCCAGCAGCCGCGGACTAGACCCGCAAGAGACCCAGTACTTC.